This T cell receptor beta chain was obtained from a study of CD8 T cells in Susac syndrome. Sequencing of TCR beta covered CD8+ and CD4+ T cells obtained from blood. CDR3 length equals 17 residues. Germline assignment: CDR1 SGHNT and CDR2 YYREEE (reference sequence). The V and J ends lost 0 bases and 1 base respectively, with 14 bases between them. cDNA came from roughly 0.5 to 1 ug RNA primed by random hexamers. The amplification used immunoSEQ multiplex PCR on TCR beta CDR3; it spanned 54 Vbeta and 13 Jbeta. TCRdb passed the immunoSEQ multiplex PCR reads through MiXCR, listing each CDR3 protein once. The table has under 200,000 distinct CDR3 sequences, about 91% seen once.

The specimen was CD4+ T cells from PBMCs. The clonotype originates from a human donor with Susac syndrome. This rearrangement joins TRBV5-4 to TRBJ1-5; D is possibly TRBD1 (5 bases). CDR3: CASSLGGSEGSNQPQHF. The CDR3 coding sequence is TGTGCCAGCAGCTTGGGCGGGAGCGAGGGGAGCAATCAGCCCCAGCATTTT.